This T cell receptor beta chain was captured by sequencing in a study of Graves' ophthalmopathy and Graves' hyperthyroidism. CDR3 length equals 16 residues. Germline lookup yields CDR1 MNHEY and CDR2 SMNVEV (reference sequence). V was clipped by 5 bases and J by 5 bases; unmatched bases: 11. CDR3 regions of TCR beta were amplified from RNA transcripts. The first-round RT-PCR employed HTBI primers together with the Qiagen OneStep RT-PCR kit. A multiplex PCR was then performed as the second round. TCRdb fed the multiplex PCR reads into MiXCR, producing one record per CDR3 protein. This table holds about 160,000 distinct CDR3 sequences, around 40% found once. Ophthalmopathy-affected donors exhibited moderate-to-severe activity, CAS ≥3, NOSPECS ≥4, and duration under 3 months. PBMCs came from over 9.5 ml of fresh peripheral blood.

This sequence originates from a man between 25 and 39 years old with Graves' ophthalmopathy. V and J are TRBV27 and TRBJ2-5; 10 bases map to TRBD2. Sequencing was carried out using peripheral blood. The CDR3, as DNA: TGTGCCAGCAGTCCCTTTTCAGCGGGAGGGTGGGAGACCCAGTACTTC. Its protein product is CASSPFSAGGWETQYF.